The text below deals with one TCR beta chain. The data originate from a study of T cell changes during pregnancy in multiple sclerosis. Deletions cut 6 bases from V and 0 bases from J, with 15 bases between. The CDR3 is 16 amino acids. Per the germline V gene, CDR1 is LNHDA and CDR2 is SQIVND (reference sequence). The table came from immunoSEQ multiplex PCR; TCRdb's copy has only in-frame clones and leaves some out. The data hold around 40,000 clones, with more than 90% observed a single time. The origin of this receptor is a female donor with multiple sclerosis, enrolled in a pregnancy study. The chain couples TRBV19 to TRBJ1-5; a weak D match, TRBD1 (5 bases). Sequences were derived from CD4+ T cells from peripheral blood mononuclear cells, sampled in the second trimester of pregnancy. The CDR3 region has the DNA TGTGCCAGTAGGGTTCTAACAGGTTATAGCAATCAGCCCCAGCATTTT. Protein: CASRVLTGYSNQPQHF.